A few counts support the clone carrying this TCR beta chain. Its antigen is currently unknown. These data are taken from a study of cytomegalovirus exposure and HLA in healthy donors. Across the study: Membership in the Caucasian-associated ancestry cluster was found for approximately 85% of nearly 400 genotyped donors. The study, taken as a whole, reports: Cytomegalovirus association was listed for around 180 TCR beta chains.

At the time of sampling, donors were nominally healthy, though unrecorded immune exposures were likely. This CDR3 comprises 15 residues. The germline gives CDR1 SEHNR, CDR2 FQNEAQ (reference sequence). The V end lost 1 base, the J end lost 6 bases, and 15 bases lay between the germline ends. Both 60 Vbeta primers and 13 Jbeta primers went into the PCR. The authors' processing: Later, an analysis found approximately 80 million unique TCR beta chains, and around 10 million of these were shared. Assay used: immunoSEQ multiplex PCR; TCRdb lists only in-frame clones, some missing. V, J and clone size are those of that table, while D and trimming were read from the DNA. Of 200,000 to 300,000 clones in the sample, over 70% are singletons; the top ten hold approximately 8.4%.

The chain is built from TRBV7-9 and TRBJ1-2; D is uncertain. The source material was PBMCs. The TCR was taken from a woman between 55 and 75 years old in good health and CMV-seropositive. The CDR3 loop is CASSLGVSAGDGYTF. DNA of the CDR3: TGTGCCAGCAGCTTAGGTGTTTCAGCCGGAGATGGCTACACCTTC.